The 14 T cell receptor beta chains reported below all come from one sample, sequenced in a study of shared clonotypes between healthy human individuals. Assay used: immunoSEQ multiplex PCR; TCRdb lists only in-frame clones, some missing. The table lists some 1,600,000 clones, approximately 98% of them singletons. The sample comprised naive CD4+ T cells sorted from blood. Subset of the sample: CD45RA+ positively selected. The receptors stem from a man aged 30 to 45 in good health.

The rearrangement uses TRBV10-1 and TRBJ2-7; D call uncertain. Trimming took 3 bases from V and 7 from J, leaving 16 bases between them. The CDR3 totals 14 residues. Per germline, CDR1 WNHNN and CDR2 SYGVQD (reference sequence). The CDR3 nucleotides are TGCGCCAGCAGTGAATTGCGTTCGGTGGGGGAGCAGTACTTC. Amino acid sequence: CASSELRSVGEQYF.

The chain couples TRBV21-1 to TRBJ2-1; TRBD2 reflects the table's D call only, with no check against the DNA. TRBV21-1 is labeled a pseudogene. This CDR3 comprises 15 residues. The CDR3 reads CASSPRRLPYNEQFF. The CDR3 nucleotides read TGTGCCAGCAGCCCCCGGCGACTGCCCTACAATGAGCAGTTCTTC.

The CDR3 loop reads CASSPFGGTEAFF. DNA of the CDR3: TGTGCCAGCAGCCCCTTCGGGGGGACTGAAGCTTTCTTT. The rearrangement joins TRBV7-9 to TRBJ1-1, with a possible D match to TRBD1 (5 bases). Per germline, CDR1 SEHNR and CDR2 FQNEAQ (reference sequence). Trimming removed 5 bases at V and 5 bases at J, with 12 bases between. This CDR3 spans 13 amino acids.

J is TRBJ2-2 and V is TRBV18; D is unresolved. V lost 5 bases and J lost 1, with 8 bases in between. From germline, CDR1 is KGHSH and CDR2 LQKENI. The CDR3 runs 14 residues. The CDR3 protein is CASSAKRNTGELFF. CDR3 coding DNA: TGTGCCAGCTCAGCCAAGCGGAACACCGGGGAGCTGTTTTTT.

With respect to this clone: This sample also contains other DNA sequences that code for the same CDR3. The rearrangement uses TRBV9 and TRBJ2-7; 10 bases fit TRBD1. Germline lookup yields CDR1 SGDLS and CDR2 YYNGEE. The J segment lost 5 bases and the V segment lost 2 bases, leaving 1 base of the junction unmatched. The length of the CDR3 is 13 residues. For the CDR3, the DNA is TGTGCCAGCAGCGTGGGACAGGGGAACGAGCAGTACTTC. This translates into CASSVGQGNEQYF.

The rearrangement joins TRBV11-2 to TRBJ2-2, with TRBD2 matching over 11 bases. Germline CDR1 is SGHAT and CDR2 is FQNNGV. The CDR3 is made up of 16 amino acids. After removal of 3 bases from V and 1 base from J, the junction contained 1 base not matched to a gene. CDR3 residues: CASSFSGRENTGELFF. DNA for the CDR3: TGTGCCAGCAGCTTTAGCGGGAGGGAGAACACCGGGGAGCTGTTTTTT.

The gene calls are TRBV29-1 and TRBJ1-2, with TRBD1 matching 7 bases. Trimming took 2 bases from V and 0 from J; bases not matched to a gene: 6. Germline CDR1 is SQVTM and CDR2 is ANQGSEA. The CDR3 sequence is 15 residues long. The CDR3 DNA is TGCAGCGTTGAAAGGCCAGGGGGGTCTAACTATGGCTACACCTTC. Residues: CSVERPGGSNYGYTF.

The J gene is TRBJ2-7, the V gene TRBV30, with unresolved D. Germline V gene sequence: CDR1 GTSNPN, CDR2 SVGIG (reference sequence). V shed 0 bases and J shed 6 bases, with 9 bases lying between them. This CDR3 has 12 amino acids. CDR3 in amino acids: CAWSVLGPEQYF. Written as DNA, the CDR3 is TGTGCCTGGAGTGTACTGGGTCCCGAGCAGTACTTC.

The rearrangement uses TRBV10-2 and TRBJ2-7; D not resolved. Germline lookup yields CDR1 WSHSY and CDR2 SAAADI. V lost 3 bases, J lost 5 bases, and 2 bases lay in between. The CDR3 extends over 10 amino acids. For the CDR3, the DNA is TGCGCCAGCAGTGATAACGAGCAGTACTTC. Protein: CASSDNEQYF.

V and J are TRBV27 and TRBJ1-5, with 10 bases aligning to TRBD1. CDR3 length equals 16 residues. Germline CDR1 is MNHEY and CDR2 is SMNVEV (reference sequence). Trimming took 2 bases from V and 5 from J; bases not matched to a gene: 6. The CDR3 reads CASSLKPGQGYQPQHF. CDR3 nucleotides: TGTGCCAGCAGTTTAAAACCGGGACAGGGGTATCAGCCCCAGCATTTT.

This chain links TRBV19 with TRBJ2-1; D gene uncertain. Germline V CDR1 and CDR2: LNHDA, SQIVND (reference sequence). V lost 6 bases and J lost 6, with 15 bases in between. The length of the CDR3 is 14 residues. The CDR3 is CASSLVVGRNEQFF. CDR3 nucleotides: TGTGCCAGTAGCCTGGTTGTGGGCCGCAATGAGCAGTTCTTC.

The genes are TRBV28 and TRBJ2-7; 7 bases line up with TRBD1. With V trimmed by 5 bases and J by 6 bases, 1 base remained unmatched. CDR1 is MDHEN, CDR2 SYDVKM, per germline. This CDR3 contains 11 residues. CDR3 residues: CASSPGGEQYF. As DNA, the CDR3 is TGTGCCAGCAGTCCAGGGGGCGAGCAGTACTTC. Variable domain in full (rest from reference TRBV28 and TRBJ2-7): DVKVTQSSRYLVKRTGEKVFLECVQDMDHENMFWYRQDPGLGLRLIYFSYDVKMKEKGDIPEGYSVSREKKERFSLILESASTNQTSMYLCASSPGGEQYFGPGTRLTVT.

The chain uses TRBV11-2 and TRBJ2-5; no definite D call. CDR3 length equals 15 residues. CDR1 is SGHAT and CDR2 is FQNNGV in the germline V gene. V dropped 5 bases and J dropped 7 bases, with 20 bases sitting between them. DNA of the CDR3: TGTGCCAGCAGCCTAGTGATGCCGGCTCTTGTGACCCAGTACTTC. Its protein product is CASSLVMPALVTQYF.

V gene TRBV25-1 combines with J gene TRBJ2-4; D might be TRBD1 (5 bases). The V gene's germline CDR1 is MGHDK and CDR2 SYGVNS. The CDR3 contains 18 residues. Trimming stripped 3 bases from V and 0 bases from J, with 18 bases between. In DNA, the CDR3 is TGTGCCAGCAGTGAGGCCAGAGGACACCGACTAGCCAAAAACATTCAGTACTTC. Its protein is CASSEARGHRLAKNIQYF.